These T cell receptor beta chains were read from a single sample in a study of OX40 agonist ivuxolimab in advanced cancers. The repertoire was sequenced with immunoSEQ multiplex PCR; TCRdb's copy has only in-frame clones and lacks some. The sample holds about 17,000 clones, 75% to 80% seen once. The sample here was CD4+ or CD8+ T cells sorted from blood, taken in a trial of the OX40 agonist ivuxolimab. Receptors were obtained from an adult with an advanced solid tumor such as melanoma, head and neck, liver or kidney cancer. Both conserved end residues are part of each CDR3. D genes are given only for firm matches. The listing skips clone size in some rows; elsewhere it reads once, few, many or a size class.

D gene	V gene	clone size	J gene	CDR3 protein	CDR3 DNA
-	TRBV19	-	TRBJ2-2	CASSVIRGTGELFF	TGTGCCAGTAGCGTCATCAGGGGCACCGGGGAGCTGTTTTTT
TRBD1	TRBV19	-	TRBJ2-3	CASSIRGRTDTQYF	TGTGCCAGTAGTATCAGGGGGCGAACAGATACGCAGTATTTT
TRBD1	TRBV5-1	-	TRBJ2-6	CASSSGQGSGANVLTF	TGCGCCAGCAGTTCCGGACAGGGGTCTGGGGCCAACGTCCTGACTTTC
TRBD2	TRBV11-3	few	TRBJ2-7	CASSLSAGGLGEQYF	TGTGCCAGCAGCTTATCGGCGGGGGGCCTAGGGGAGCAGTACTTC
TRBD2	TRBV6-5	-	TRBJ2-3	CASSYRAGGTDTQYF	TGTGCCAGCAGTTACAGGGCGGGGGGCACAGATACGCAGTATTTT
-	TRBV7-9	-	TRBJ1-5	CASSFGSSNQPQHF	TGTGCCAGCAGCTTCGGCAGTAGCAATCAGCCCCAGCATTTT
-	TRBV9	once	TRBJ1-5	CASSGDMVNQPQHF	TGTGCCAGCTCCGGAGACATGGTAAATCAGCCCCAGCATTTT
-	TRBV11-2	-	TRBJ1-3	CASSLDRGVSGNTIYF	TGTGCCAGCAGCTTAGATCGGGGGGTCTCTGGAAACACCATATATTTT
TRBD1	TRBV9	-	TRBJ1-1	CASSGRTGADGGSTEAFF	TGTGCCAGCAGCGGACGGACAGGGGCGGACGGTGGAAGCACTGAAGCTTTCTTT
TRBD1	TRBV11-3	few	TRBJ2-2	CASSWQGAGTGELFF	TGTGCCAGCAGCTGGCAGGGGGCAGGCACCGGGGAGCTGTTTTTT
TRBD1	TRBV6-5	-	TRBJ1-2	CASTGDRDVRYGYTF	TGTGCCAGCACCGGAGACAGGGATGTACGCTATGGCTACACCTTC
-	TRBV27	-	TRBJ2-6	CASSPISGANVLTF	TGTGCCAGCAGCCCAATCTCTGGGGCCAACGTCCTGACTTTC
TRBD1	TRBV20-1	-	TRBJ2-7	CSASRGPEQYF	TGCAGTGCTAGCAGGGGGCCCGAGCAGTACTTC
-	TRBV6-5	-	TRBJ2-5	CASRRQETQYF	TGTGCCAGCAGGCGGCAAGAGACCCAGTACTTC
TRBD1	TRBV7-6	-	TRBJ2-3	CASSLGAGGSDTQYF	TGTGCCAGCAGCTTGGGGGCAGGGGGTTCAGATACGCAGTATTTT
-	TRBV28	-	TRBJ2-5	CASSTANEQVAQYF	TGTGCCAGCAGCACGGCAAACGAGCAAGTAGCCCAGTACTTC
-	TRBV7-3	-	TRBJ1-1	CASSSSRADTEAFF	TGTGCCAGCAGCTCCAGTAGGGCCGACACTGAAGCTTTCTTT
-	TRBV7-2	-	TRBJ1-3	CASSRLPGGIRGNTIYF	TGTGCCAGCAGCAGATTACCCGGGGGGATCAGGGGAAACACCATATATTTT
TRBD1	TRBV6-5	-	TRBJ2-5	CASSRQDRALETQYF	TGTGCCAGCAGCCGACAGGACAGGGCTCTCGAGACCCAGTACTTC
-	TRBV5-5	-	TRBJ1-2	CASSETQVLLSYGYTF	TGTGCCAGCAGCGAGACACAGGTCCTCCTTTCCTATGGCTACACCTTC
TRBD2	TRBV15	-	TRBJ2-3	CATSITSVSTDTQYF	TGTGCCACCAGCATTACTAGCGTAAGCACAGATACGCAGTATTTT
-	TRBV19	-	TRBJ2-3	CASSILQGADTQYF	TGTGCCAGTAGTATACTCCAGGGCGCAGATACGCAGTATTTT
-	TRBV14	medium-sized	TRBJ1-1	CASSQAGSHTEAFF	TGTGCCAGCAGCCAAGCAGGGTCGCACACTGAAGCTTTCTTT
-	TRBV25-1	-	TRBJ2-7	CASSGRDTYSYEQYF	TGTGCCAGCAGTGGGCGAGACACCTACTCCTACGAGCAGTACTTC
TRBD1	TRBV12-5	-	TRBJ2-6	CASGLAEDRDESGANVLTF	TGTGCTAGTGGTTTGGCCGAGGACAGGGATGAATCTGGGGCCAACGTCCTGACTTTC
TRBD1	TRBV23-1	-	TRBJ2-7	CASSHVSTDRGVLREQYF	TGCGCCAGCAGTCACGTCTCTACAGACAGGGGGGTCCTGCGCGAGCAGTACTTC
TRBD2	TRBV5-1	-	TRBJ2-3	CASSPGLAGTDTQYF	TGCGCCAGCAGCCCGGGACTAGCGGGAACAGATACGCAGTATTTT
-	TRBV19	-	TRBJ2-7	CASAGTDTYEQYF	TGTGCCAGTGCCGGGACGGATACCTACGAGCAGTACTTC
-	TRBV19	-	TRBJ2-3	CASTGTRRSTDTQYF	TGTGCCAGTACGGGCACCCGTCGAAGCACAGATACGCAGTATTTT
-	TRBV6-5	-	TRBJ2-3	CASRPPGSRADTQYF	TGTGCCAGCAGGCCTCCGGGGTCCCGCGCGGATACGCAGTATTTT